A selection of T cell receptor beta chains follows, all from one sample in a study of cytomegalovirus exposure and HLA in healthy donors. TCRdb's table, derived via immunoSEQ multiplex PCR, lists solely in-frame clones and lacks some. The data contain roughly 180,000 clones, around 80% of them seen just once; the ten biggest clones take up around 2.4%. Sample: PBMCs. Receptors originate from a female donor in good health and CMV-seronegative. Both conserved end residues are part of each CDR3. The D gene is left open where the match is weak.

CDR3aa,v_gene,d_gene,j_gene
CASSLAEGGYGYTF,TRBV5-4,NA,TRBJ1-2
CASSVQGSEQFF,TRBV9,NA,TRBJ2-1
CASRGAGELFF,TRBV6-7,TRBD2,TRBJ2-2
CASSLQGQINQPQHF,TRBV7-2,TRBD1,TRBJ1-5
CASSQDSGGAGTDTQYF,TRBV4-3,TRBD2,TRBJ2-3
CASSSSGGRANYGYTF,TRBV7-3,NA,TRBJ1-2
CASSPTGLSYEQYF,TRBV7-9,TRBD1,TRBJ2-7
CASSPKLADEQYF,TRBV9,NA,TRBJ2-7
CASSPQGARTEAFF,TRBV18,TRBD1,TRBJ1-1
CASSGRGQTDTQYF,TRBV19,TRBD1,TRBJ2-3
CASSSPTRANEKLFF,TRBV28,NA,TRBJ1-4
CASSPQPRGREAHEQYF,TRBV25-1,NA,TRBJ2-7
CASSLGLAGDEQYF,TRBV7-3,TRBD2,TRBJ2-7
CASKRELNSGANVLTF,TRBV14,NA,TRBJ2-6
CASSYRLGGYEQYF,TRBV6-5,NA,TRBJ2-7
CSSAVRSPQATYGYTF,TRBV29-1,NA,TRBJ1-2
CSVRDRGYEQYF,TRBV29-1,TRBD1,TRBJ2-7
CASGLGLNIQYF,TRBV12-5,NA,TRBJ2-4
CAWSVLEGNYGYTF,TRBV30,NA,TRBJ1-2
CSVDPEETQYF,TRBV29-1,NA,TRBJ2-5
CASSATGTGVSTDTQYF,TRBV6-1,TRBD1,TRBJ2-3
CASSEIGEQFF,TRBV6-5,NA,TRBJ2-1
CASSPGDRGSDTQYF,TRBV5-1,TRBD1,TRBJ2-3
CASSMTGESYEQYF,TRBV7-9,TRBD1,TRBJ2-7